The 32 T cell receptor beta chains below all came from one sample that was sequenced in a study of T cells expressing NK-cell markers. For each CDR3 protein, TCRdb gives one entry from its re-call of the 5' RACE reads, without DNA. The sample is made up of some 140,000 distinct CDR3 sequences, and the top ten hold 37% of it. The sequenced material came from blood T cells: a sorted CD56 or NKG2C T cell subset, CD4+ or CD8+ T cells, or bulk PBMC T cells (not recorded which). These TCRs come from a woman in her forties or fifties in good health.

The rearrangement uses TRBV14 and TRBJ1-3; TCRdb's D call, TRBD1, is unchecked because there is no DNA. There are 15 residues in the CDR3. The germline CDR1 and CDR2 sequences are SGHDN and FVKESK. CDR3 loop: CASSLGQGIGNTTYF.

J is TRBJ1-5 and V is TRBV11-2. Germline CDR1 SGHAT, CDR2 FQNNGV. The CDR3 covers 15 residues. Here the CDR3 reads CASSLSGDSNQPQHF.

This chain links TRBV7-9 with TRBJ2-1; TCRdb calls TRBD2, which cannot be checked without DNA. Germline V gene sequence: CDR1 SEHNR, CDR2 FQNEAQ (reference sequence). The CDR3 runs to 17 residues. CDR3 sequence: CASSGGVRSLGYNEQFF.

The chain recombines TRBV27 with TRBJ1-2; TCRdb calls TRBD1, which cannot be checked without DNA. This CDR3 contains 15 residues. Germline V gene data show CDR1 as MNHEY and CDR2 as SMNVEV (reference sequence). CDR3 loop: CASSKLNRDNYGYTF.

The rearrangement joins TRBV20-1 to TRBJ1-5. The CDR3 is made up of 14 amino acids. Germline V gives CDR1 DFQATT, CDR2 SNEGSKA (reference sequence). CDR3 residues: CSALATFSNQPQHF.

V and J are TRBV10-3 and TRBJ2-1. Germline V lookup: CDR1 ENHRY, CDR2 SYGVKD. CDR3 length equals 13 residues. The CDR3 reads CAISGRLGNEQFF.

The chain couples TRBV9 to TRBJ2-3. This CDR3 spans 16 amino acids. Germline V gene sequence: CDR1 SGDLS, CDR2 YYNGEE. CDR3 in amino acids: CASSVGASAVTDTQYF.

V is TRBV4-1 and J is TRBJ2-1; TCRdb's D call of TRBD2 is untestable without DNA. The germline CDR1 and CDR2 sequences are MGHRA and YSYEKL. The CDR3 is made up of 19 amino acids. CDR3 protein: CASSPKPGLAESSYNEQFF.

This chain's CDR3 is CASSIFFLTDTSTDTQYF. The V gene is TRBV19, the J gene TRBJ2-3; TCRdb selects TRBD1, and the lack of DNA leaves this call unchecked. Looked up from germline, CDR1 is LNHDA and CDR2 is SQIVND (reference sequence). The CDR3 extends over 18 amino acids.

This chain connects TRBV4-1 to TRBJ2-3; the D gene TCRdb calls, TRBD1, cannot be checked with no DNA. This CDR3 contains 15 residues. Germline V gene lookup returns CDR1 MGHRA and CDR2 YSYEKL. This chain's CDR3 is CASSQAQGVGDTQYF.

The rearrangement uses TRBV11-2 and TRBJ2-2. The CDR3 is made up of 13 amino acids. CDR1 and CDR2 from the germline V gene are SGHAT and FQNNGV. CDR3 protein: CASSLGVSGELFF.

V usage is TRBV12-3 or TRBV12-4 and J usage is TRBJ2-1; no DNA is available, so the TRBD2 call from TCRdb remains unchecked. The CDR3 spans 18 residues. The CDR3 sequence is CASSLEGLAGGLYNEQFF.

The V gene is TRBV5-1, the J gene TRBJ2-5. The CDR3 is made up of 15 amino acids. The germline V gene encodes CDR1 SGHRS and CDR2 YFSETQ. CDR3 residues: CASSLAGSLLETQYF. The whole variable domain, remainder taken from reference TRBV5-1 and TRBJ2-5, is KAGVTQTPRYLIKTRGQQVTLSCSPISGHRSVSWYQQTPGQGLQFLFEYFSETQRNKGNFPGRFSGRQFSNSRSEMNVSTLELGDSALYLCASSLAGSLLETQYFGPGTRLLVL.

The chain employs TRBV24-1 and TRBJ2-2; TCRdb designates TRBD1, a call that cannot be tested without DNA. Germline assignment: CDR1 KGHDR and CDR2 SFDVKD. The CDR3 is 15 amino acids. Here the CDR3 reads CATSDLGQNTGELFF.

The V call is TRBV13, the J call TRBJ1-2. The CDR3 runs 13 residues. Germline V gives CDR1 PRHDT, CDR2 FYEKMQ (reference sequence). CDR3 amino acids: CASSFGGSRGYTF.

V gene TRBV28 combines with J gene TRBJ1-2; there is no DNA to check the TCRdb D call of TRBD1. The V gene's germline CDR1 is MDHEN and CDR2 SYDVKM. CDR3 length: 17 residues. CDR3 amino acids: CAIWRLGRERGNYGYTF.

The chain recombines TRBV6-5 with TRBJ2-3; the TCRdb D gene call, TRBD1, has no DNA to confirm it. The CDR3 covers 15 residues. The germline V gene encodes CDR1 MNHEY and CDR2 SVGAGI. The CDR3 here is CASSYWDGSTDTQYF.

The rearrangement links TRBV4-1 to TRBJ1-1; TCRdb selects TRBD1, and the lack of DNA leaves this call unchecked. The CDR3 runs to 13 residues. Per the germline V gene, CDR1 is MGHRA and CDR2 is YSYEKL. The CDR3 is CASSRAGDTEAFF.

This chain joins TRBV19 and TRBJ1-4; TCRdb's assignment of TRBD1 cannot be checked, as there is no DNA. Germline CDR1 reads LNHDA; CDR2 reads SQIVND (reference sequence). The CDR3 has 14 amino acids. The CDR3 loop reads CASSSGTGFEKLFF.

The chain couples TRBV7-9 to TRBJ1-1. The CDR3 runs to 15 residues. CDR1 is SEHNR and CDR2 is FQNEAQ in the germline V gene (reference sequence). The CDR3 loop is CASSRAWNFGTEAFF. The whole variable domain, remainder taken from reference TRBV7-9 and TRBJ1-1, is DTGVSQNPRHKITKRGQNVTFRCDPISEHNRLYWYRQTLGQGPEFLTYFQNEAQLEKSRLLSDRFSAERPKGSFSTLEIQRTEQGDSAMYLCASSRAWNFGTEAFFGQGTRLTVV.

The CDR3: CSAPSGGTDTQYF. The gene calls are TRBV20-1 and TRBJ2-3; TCRdb names TRBD1, which stays unverified in the absence of DNA. Germline V gives CDR1 DFQATT, CDR2 SNEGSKA (reference sequence). CDR3 length equals 13 residues.

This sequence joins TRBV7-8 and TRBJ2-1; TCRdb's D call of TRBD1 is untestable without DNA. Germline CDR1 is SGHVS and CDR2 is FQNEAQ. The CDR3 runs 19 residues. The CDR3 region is CASSLGAAGRGSSGNEQFF.

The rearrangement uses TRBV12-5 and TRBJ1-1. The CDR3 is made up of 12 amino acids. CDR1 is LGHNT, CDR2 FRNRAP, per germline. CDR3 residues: CASRQENTEAFF.

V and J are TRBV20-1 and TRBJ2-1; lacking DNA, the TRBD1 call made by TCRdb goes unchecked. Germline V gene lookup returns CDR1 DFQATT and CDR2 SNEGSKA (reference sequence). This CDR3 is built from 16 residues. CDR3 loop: CSARDSARESVNEQFF.

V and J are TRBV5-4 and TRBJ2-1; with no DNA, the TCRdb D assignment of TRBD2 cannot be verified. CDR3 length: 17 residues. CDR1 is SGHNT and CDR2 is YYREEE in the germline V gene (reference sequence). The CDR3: CASSPWPTVGPGNEQFF. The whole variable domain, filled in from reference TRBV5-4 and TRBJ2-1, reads ETGVTQSPTHLIKTRGQQVTLRCSSQSGHNTVSWYQQALGQGPQFIFQYYREEENGRGNFPPRFSGLQFPNYSSELNVNALELDDSALYLCASSPWPTVGPGNEQFFGPGTRLTVL.

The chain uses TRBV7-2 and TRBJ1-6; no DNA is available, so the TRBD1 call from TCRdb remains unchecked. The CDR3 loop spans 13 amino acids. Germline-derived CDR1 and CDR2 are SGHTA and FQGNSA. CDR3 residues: CASSEGSGSPLHF.

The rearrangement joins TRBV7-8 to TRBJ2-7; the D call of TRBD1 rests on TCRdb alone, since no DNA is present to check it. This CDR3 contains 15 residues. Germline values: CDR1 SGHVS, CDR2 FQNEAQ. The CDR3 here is CASSLARGGNYEQYF.

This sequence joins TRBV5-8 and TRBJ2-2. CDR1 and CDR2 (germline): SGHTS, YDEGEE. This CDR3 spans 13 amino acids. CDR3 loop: CASSSTETGELFF.

CDR3 sequence reads: CSVSLSSEYEQYF. The chain links TRBV29-1 to TRBJ2-7; TCRdb gives TRBD2 as the D gene, but with no DNA this cannot be confirmed. Germline V gives CDR1 SQVTM, CDR2 ANQGSEA. The CDR3 contains 13 residues.

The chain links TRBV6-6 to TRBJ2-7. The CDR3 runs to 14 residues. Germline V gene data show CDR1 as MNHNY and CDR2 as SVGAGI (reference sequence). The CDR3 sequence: CASSYYPDAYEQYF.

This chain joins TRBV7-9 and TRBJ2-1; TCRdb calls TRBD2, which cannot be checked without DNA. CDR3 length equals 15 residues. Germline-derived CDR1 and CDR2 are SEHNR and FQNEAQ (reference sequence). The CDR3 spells CASSLGAGDGNEQFF.

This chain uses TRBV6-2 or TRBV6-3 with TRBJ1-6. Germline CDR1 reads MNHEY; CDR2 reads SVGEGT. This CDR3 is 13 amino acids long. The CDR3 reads CASSYRDNSPLHF.